What follows are 25 T cell receptor beta chains derived from one specimen sequenced in a study of T cells after yellow fever vaccination (dated by TCRdb to between 2018 and 2021). The label giving this sample's treatment or condition can be read as: live attenuated yellow fever vaccine strain. The library was obtained by 5' RACE. The reads were generated on an Illumina NovaSeq 6000. TCRdb's own reprocessing of the public reads used fastp at Q25 and MiXCR and kept productive beta chains. Each record represents a unique CDR3 protein, reported with the most common genes and DNA among its rows. The sample table contains some 200,000 distinct CDR3 sequences; only one count was recorded for approximately 11% of them. The ten top clones hold roughly a third of the sample. The sequenced sample was CD8+ T cells sorted from PBMCs, obtained 15 days after the yellow fever booster vaccination. These receptor sequences come from a man younger than 35 who received the YFV17D yellow fever vaccine.

This clonotype was picked up a small number of times. CDR3 region: CASSYEVFSNQPQHF. The DNA for the CDR3 is TGTGCCAGCAGTTACGAGGTATTTAGCAATCAGCCCCAGCATTTT. The V call is TRBV6-2 or TRBV6-3, the J call TRBJ1-5; no clear D. Deletions cut 2 bases from V and 0 bases from J, with 8 bases between. The CDR3 covers 15 residues. CDR1 is MNHEY, CDR2 SVGEGT, per germline.

There are a few counts of this clonotype. This chain connects TRBV5-1 to TRBJ2-1; unclear D gene. Trimming pared 1 base from V and 0 bases from J, leaving 8 bases between. Germline V CDR1 and CDR2: SGHRS, YFSETQ. There are 15 residues in the CDR3. CDR3 in amino acids: CASSLTQVSYNEQFF. The CDR3 coding sequence is TGCGCCAGCAGCTTGACGCAGGTCTCCTACAATGAGCAGTTCTTC.

The chain is built from TRBV3-1 and TRBJ2-1; D is perhaps TRBD1 (6 bases). The CDR3 runs 18 residues. V lost 0 bases and J 1 base, leaving 16 bases between the germline ends. Germline loops: CDR1 LGHDT, CDR2 YNNKEL (reference sequence). CDR3 loop: CASSQEGMYRASYNEQFF. CDR3 bases: TGTGCCAGCAGCCAAGAGGGAATGTACAGGGCTTCCTACAATGAGCAGTTCTTC.

This clonotype came up a few times. The rearrangement links TRBV24-1 to TRBJ2-1; 9 bases map to TRBD1. This CDR3 spans 14 amino acids. From germline, CDR1 is KGHDR and CDR2 SFDVKD. J was trimmed by 3 bases and V by 4 bases; bases with no gene match: 0. CDR3 amino acids: CATSETGGYNEQFF. CDR3 bases: TGTGCCACCAGTGAGACAGGGGGCTACAATGAGCAGTTCTTC.

The chain joins TRBV12-3 or TRBV12-4 to TRBJ2-3, with D maybe TRBD1 (6 bases). This CDR3 spans 15 amino acids. The V and J ends lost 7 bases and 0 bases respectively, with 14 bases between them. The CDR3 DNA reads TGTGCCAGCAACGACAGGATATCTAGCACAGATACGCAGTATTTT. Translating gives CASNDRISSTDTQYF.

This clonotype was detected a few times. The chain has TRBV5-5 and TRBJ1-1; 7 positions agree with TRBD1. CDR3 length: 15 residues. The germline V gene encodes CDR1 SGHKS and CDR2 YYEKEE (reference sequence). J gave up 1 base and V 4 bases, and 7 bases lay outside the gene matches. CDR3 sequence reads: CASSPTRTGNTEAFF. DNA for the CDR3: TGTGCCAGCAGCCCCACCCGGACAGGGAACACTGAAGCTTTCTTT.

The gene calls are TRBV12-3 or TRBV12-4 and TRBJ1-5; no clear D. V was shortened by 5 bases and J by 4 bases, with 9 bases between the two germline ends. CDR3 size: 13 residues. CDR3 coding DNA: TGTGCCAGCAGTGAGAGGGAGAATCAGCCCCAGCATTTT. The encoded protein is CASSERENQPQHF.

This clonotype was found a few times. The rearrangement joins TRBV30 to TRBJ2-7; D perhaps matches TRBD1 (6 bases). The CDR3 runs to 13 residues. V was trimmed by 4 bases and J by 3 bases, leaving 13 bases between them. Germline values: CDR1 GTSNPN, CDR2 SVGIG (reference sequence). The CDR3 nucleotides read TGTGCCTGGACCTACACAGGGAACTACGAGCAGTACTTC. Amino acids: CAWTYTGNYEQYF.

This clonotype was seen a few times. This chain joins TRBV7-9 and TRBJ1-1, with D possibly matching TRBD1 (5 bases). Per germline, CDR1 SEHNR and CDR2 FQNEAQ (reference sequence). Trimming took off 4 bases at V and 4 bases at J, with 7 bases between the two ends. The CDR3 consists of 12 residues. The DNA of the CDR3 is TGTGCCAGCAGCTCGGGGCGCACTGAAGCTTTCTTT. It encodes CASSSGRTEAFF.

The chain recombines TRBV20-1 with TRBJ2-7; 8 bases line up with TRBD2. V lost 6 bases to trimming and J lost 2 bases; unmatched junction nucleotides: 12. Germline V gives CDR1 DFQATT, CDR2 SNEGSKA (reference sequence). This CDR3 contains 15 residues. Written as DNA, the CDR3 is TGCAGTGCGAACCCCTCCGGGACTAGTGCCTACGAGCAGTACTTC. This codes for CSANPSGTSAYEQYF.

V and J are TRBV20-1 and TRBJ2-5; TRBD2 matches 10 bases. The germline CDR1 and CDR2 sequences are DFQATT and SNEGSKA (reference sequence). CDR3 length equals 18 residues. Trimming at V came to 1 base and at J to 1 base, leaving 12 bases not matched to a gene. CDR3 nucleotide sequence: TGCAGTGCTAGAGGTCAGGGGTCACTAGCGGGGATCCAAGAGACCCAGTACTTC. Its translation is CSARGQGSLAGIQETQYF.

This clonotype was counted ten times or more. One junction end does not reproduce the germline sequence, and a read error may be involved. The chain joins TRBV12-5 to TRBJ2-1; TRBD2 aligns across 8 bases. Germline CDR1 is LGHNT and CDR2 is FRNRAP. This CDR3 spans 16 amino acids. CDR3 loop: CASALVGTSVVHEQFF. CDR3 bases: TGTGCTAGTGCTTTGGTAGGGACTAGTGTTGTCCATGAGCAGTTCTTC.

There are a few counts of this clonotype. The chain combines TRBV20-1 with TRBJ2-3; possibly TRBD1 or TRBD2 for D (6 bases each). There are 15 residues in the CDR3. Germline lookup yields CDR1 DFQATT and CDR2 SNEGSKA (reference sequence). V was shortened by 0 bases and J by 2 bases, with 12 bases between the two germline ends. CDR3 coding DNA: TGCAGTGCTAGAGATACGTGGGGGGCCACAGATACGCAGTATTTT. The encoded protein is CSARDTWGATDTQYF.

V is TRBV6-5 and J is TRBJ2-2; the D gene is possibly TRBD2 (6 bases). This CDR3 comprises 15 residues. Trimming stripped 8 bases from V and 0 bases from J, with 13 bases between. From germline, CDR1 is MNHEY and CDR2 SVGAGI. The DNA for the CDR3 is TGTGCCAGCCTCCCTAGGGAGGCGAACACCGGGGAGCTGTTTTTT. It yields the protein CASLPREANTGELFF.

This chain connects TRBV6-2 or TRBV6-3 to TRBJ1-1, with D hard to call. The length of the CDR3 is 13 residues. Germline V gene lookup returns CDR1 MNHEY and CDR2 SVGEGT. The germline V and J ends were trimmed by 7 bases and 4 bases, with 13 bases remaining between them. DNA of the CDR3: TGTGCCAGCATTAGCGGTTTTTTCACTGAAGCTTTCTTT. It translates to CASISGFFTEAFF.

This clonotype was detected many times. The chain uses TRBV29-1 and TRBJ2-3, with D perhaps TRBD1 or TRBD2 (5 bases each). V was trimmed by 4 bases and J by 6 bases, leaving 11 bases between them. In germline, CDR1 is SQVTM, CDR2 ANQGSEA. The CDR3 has 12 residues. The CDR3 spells CSVVRGRDTQYF. As DNA, the CDR3 is TGCAGCGTTGTTCGGGGACGGGATACGCAGTATTTT.

This clonotype has more than one count but fewer than ten. The chain combines TRBV20-1 with TRBJ2-7; D unresolved. From germline, CDR1 is DFQATT and CDR2 SNEGSKA (reference sequence). This CDR3 is built from 12 residues. Trimming cost V 0 bases and J 4 bases, with 7 bases left between them. CDR3 in amino acids: CSARDVGYEQYV. Here the CDR3 DNA reads TGCAGTGCTAGAGACGTCGGGTACGAGCAGTACGTC.

This clonotype was counted only a few times. The rearrangement joins TRBV7-6 to TRBJ2-2; D unclear. The V end was cut by 1 base, the J end by 7 bases, with 7 bases between. The germline V gene has CDR1 SGHVS and CDR2 FNYEAQ. The CDR3 runs 13 residues. The CDR3 DNA reads TGTGCCAGCAGCTTAGTTAGGATCGGGGAGCTGTTTTTT. Translated: CASSLVRIGELFF.

This clonotype appeared a few times. The rearrangement uses TRBV5-1 and TRBJ1-2; D is undetermined. The V end lost 0 bases, the J end lost 6 bases, and 18 bases lay between the germline ends. The CDR3 totals 16 residues. Germline loops: CDR1 SGHRS, CDR2 YFSETQ. The DNA of the CDR3 is TGCGCCAGCAGCTTGGACGGTCGGGTAACTTTGGATGGCTACACCTTC. Residues: CASSLDGRVTLDGYTF.

J is TRBJ2-5 and V is TRBV29-1; 7 nucleotides agree with TRBD2. Trimming took 1 base from V and 0 from J; bases not matched to a gene: 8. The CDR3 is 16 residues long. Germline loops: CDR1 SQVTM, CDR2 ANQGSEA. CDR3 nucleotides: TGCAGCGTTGAAGGACGGCTAGCGGCGTACCAAGAGACCCAGTACTTC. The encoded protein is CSVEGRLAAYQETQYF.

Only a few counts were recorded for this clonotype. The gene calls are TRBV29-1 and TRBJ2-2, with 8 nucleotides matching TRBD1. Germline lookup yields CDR1 SQVTM and CDR2 ANQGSEA. The CDR3 has 13 residues. V trimming: 7 bases; J trimming: 6 bases; junction bases outside the gene matches: 7. The CDR3 nucleotides read TGCAGCGCCCGACAGGGGTTGGCCGGGGAGCTGTTTTTT. Translating it yields CSARQGLAGELFF.

V gene TRBV7-2 combines with J gene TRBJ1-1, with unresolved D. CDR1 SGHTA and CDR2 FQGNSA come from the germline V gene. V lost 0 bases to trimming and J lost 6 bases, with 14 bases between them. The CDR3 contains 15 residues. Here the CDR3 DNA reads TGTGCCAGCAGCTTAGCGCCGGCGGGGATCGCTGAAGCTTTCTTT. Its protein is CASSLAPAGIAEAFF.

This clonotype was detected only once. The chain carries TRBV2 and TRBJ1-5; 7 positions agree with TRBD1. Germline V gene data show CDR1 as SNHLY and CDR2 as FYNNEI. J lost 2 bases, V lost 8 bases, and 12 bases had no gene match. CDR3 length: 16 residues. The CDR3 region has the DNA TGTGCCAGCTGTCACCGGGACAGCGGAGGCAATCAGCCCCAGCATTTT. This encodes CASCHRDSGGNQPQHF.

This rearrangement joins TRBV4-3 to TRBJ1-5; D gene ambiguous. The germline V gene has CDR1 LGHNA and CDR2 YSLEER. This CDR3 has 15 amino acids. Trimming stripped 1 base from V and 0 bases from J, with 7 bases between. The DNA for the CDR3 is TGCGCCAGCAGCCAAGGGGTGTATAGCAATCAGCCCCAGCATTTT. This sequence encodes CASSQGVYSNQPQHF.

This clonotype was observed many times. The chain employs TRBV7-2 and TRBJ2-3; D may be TRBD2 (7 bases). Germline CDR1 SGHTA, CDR2 FQGNSA. Between the trimmed V and J ends, which lost 3 bases and 2 bases, there was a span of 18 bases. CDR3 length: 17 amino acids. Here the CDR3 DNA reads TGTGCCAGCAGCTTTATAGGGGGGGCGAGATTCACAGATACGCAGTATTTT. Protein product: CASSFIGGARFTDTQYF.